These 13 T cell receptor beta chains originate from one sample sequenced in a study of blood T cells in healthy people across ages. Using a J-beta primer mix together with a sample-barcoded 5' primer, a second PCR was run for roughly 6 to 11 cycles. Each CDR3 protein gets one entry after TCRdb re-called the 5' RACE reads with MiXCR. Among fewer than 2 million distinct CDR3 sequences listed, approximately 39% were seen once. The sequencing input was blood. These TCRs come from a human donor in good health.

This chain joins TRBV15 and TRBJ1-5, with 7 bases identical to TRBD1. Germline-derived CDR1 and CDR2 are LNHNV and YYDKDF (reference sequence). The junction had 5 bases not matched to a gene; V was cut back by 3 bases and J by 3 bases. This CDR3 comprises 15 residues. CDR3 DNA sequence: TGTGCCACCAGCAGTGTGGGACAGTTCAATCAGCCCCAGCATTTT. Translated: CATSSVGQFNQPQHF.

This clonotype was found many times. The genes are TRBV5-5 and TRBJ2-7; TRBD1 is a possible D gene (5 bases). V was pared by 2 bases and J by 2 bases, with 8 bases between. The CDR3 extends over 13 amino acids. CDR1 is SGHKS and CDR2 is YYEKEE in the germline V gene (reference sequence). For the CDR3, the DNA is TGTGCCAGCAGCTTTAGACAGACCTACGAGCAGTACTTC. Translation: CASSFRQTYEQYF.

This clonotype appeared a few times. The chain recombines TRBV5-4 with TRBJ2-7; 7 bases map to TRBD2. V lost 4 bases to trimming and J lost 2 bases; unmatched junction nucleotides: 6. Per germline, CDR1 SGHNT and CDR2 YYREEE (reference sequence). The CDR3 runs to 14 residues. The CDR3 region has the DNA TGTGCCAGCAGCGAACAGCGGGGACCCTACGAGCAGTACTTC. It codes for CASSEQRGPYEQYF.

The count of this clonotype is one. The chain recombines TRBV29-1 with TRBJ1-6, with 7 bases lining up with TRBD1. V shed 7 bases, J shed 7 bases, and the junction held 4 bases outside the gene matches. The CDR3 spans 12 residues. The germline V gene encodes CDR1 SQVTM and CDR2 ANQGSEA. The CDR3 here is CSAGTANSPLHF. The CDR3 DNA reads TGCAGCGCCGGGACAGCGAATTCACCCCTCCACTTT.

This clonotype was seen only a few times. This chain connects TRBV7-2 to TRBJ1-5, with a weak D call TRBD1 (5 bases). The germline V gene encodes CDR1 SGHTA and CDR2 FQGNSA. The CDR3 length is 16 residues. V was trimmed by 3 bases and J by 3 bases, leaving 15 bases between them. The CDR3, as DNA: TGTGCCAGCAGCTTTACCGCGGGGCAGTTCAATCAGCCCCAGCATTTT. Amino acid sequence: CASSFTAGQFNQPQHF.

The rearrangement joins TRBV5-1 to TRBJ2-4; perhaps TRBD2 as D (5 bases). The J call is doubtful: the DNA matches TRBJ2-7 better. The V gene's germline CDR1 is SGHRS and CDR2 YFSETQ. The CDR3 spans 16 residues. DNA of the CDR3: TGCGCCAGCAGCGGGGAGACAAGAAAGATTTCCTACGAGCAGTACTTC. Its translation: CASSGETRKISYEQYF.

This clonotype was seen just once. The rearrangement links TRBV15 to TRBJ2-7, with 10 bases aligning to TRBD1. Germline CDR1 and CDR2: LNHNV and YYDKDF (reference sequence). The CDR3 sequence is 14 residues long. With 2 bases clipped from V and 3 bases from J, the junction kept 1 base outside the gene matches. The CDR3 reads CATSRRTGGYEQYF. CDR3 nucleotide sequence: TGTGCCACCAGCAGACGGACAGGGGGCTACGAGCAGTACTTC. The entire variable domain, with the rest obtained from reference TRBV15 and TRBJ2-7, is as follows: DAMVIQNPRYQVTQFGKPVTLSCSQTLNHNVMYWYQQKSSQAPKLLFHYYDKDFNNEADTPDNFQSRRPNTSFCFLDIRSPGLGDTAMYLCATSRRTGGYEQYFGPGTRLTVT.

This clonotype was counted a few times. The chain uses TRBV6-5 and TRBJ1-6; 7 nucleotides line up with TRBD1. The CDR3 runs 16 residues. J was trimmed by 9 bases and V by 5 bases; bases with no gene match: 13. CDR1 is MNHEY and CDR2 is SVGAGI in the germline V gene. CDR3 protein: CASSKRTGTASSPLHF. DNA of the CDR3: TGTGCCAGCAGTAAACGAACCGGGACAGCTAGTTCACCCCTCCACTTT.

This clonotype was seen a handful of times. The gene calls are TRBV7-2 and TRBJ1-6; D is unclear. CDR1 and CDR2 from the germline V gene are SGHTA and FQGNSA. The CDR3 loop spans 13 amino acids. V shed 4 bases and J shed 6 bases, with 7 bases lying between them. CDR3 residues: CASSSTFNSPLHF. CDR3 sequence (DNA): TGTGCCAGCAGCTCAACCTTTAATTCACCCCTCCACTTT.

The chain is built from TRBV2 and TRBJ2-7; TRBD1 might be the D (5 bases). CDR1 and CDR2 from the germline V gene are SNHLY and FYNNEI. The CDR3 is made up of 14 amino acids. Trimming took 8 bases from V and 2 from J, leaving 16 bases between them. This chain's CDR3 is CASLPVRGTYEQYF. The CDR3, as DNA: TGTGCCAGCCTACCGGTTAGGGGAACCTACGAGCAGTACTTC.

V is TRBV14 and J is TRBJ2-4; D may be TRBD1 (5 bases). The V and J ends lost 0 bases and 13 bases respectively, with 16 bases between them. The CDR3 consists of 14 residues. Germline V CDR1 and CDR2: SGHDN, FVKESK. The DNA of the CDR3 is TGTGCCAGCAGCCAAGATCGGTCAGGGTTTGGGCAGTACTTC. Translating it yields CASSQDRSGFGQYF.

The rearrangement joins TRBV7-2 to TRBJ2-3, with D maybe TRBD1 (6 bases). The CDR3 runs to 15 residues. CDR1 SGHTA and CDR2 FQGNSA come from the germline V gene. Trimming took off 4 bases at V and 4 bases at J, with 15 bases between the two ends. CDR3 in DNA: TGTGCCAGCAGCTCCGGACAGCTTTTTGCAGATACGCAGTATTTT. It encodes CASSSGQLFADTQYF.

The V and J genes are TRBV10-3 and TRBJ2-7, with D possibly being TRBD2 (6 bases). V lost 4 bases, J lost 3 bases, and 13 bases lay in between. CDR3 length: 14 amino acids. The germline V gene has CDR1 ENHRY and CDR2 SYGVKD. CDR3 loop: CAISARGISYEQYF. The CDR3 region has the DNA TGTGCCATCAGTGCCCGGGGGATTAGCTACGAGCAGTACTTC.